In its sample, the clone carrying this TCR beta chain was seen a few times. The antigen is not known. TCRdb re-derived calls from the RACE reads in MiXCR, one entry per CDR3 protein. The sample has some 70,000 distinct CDR3 sequences, approximately 11% seen once. The sample belongs to a study of human T cells and chemical hapten exposure. Background on the study: The patient population, which was mostly female, had alopecia areata, totalis or universalis. Findings of the study overall: Compared to controls, expanded TCRs made significantly more large clusters of similar CDR3s.

Described time point: pre-sensitization, week 0. Described treatment: therapeutic diphenylcyclopropenone sensitization with weekly scalp DPC. Trimming cost V 1 base and J 2 bases, with 8 bases left between them. The germline V gene encodes CDR1 LGHDT and CDR2 YNNKEL (reference sequence). This CDR3 is built from 14 residues. The chain combines TRBV3-1 with TRBJ1-2; D uncertain. The clonotype was recovered from a woman aged 50 to 65 with alopecia areata. Some clones in this sample may be carry-over from other donors' samples. Specimen: whole blood, collected in connection with sensitization to the hapten diphenylcyclopropenone (DPC). The CDR3 DNA reads TGTGCCAGCAGCCAAGCAGCGAAGAACTATGGCTACACCTTC. This sequence encodes CASSQAAKNYGYTF.